A single sample gave rise to the 30 T cell receptor beta chains below, sequenced in a study of OX40 agonist ivuxolimab in advanced cancers. Data came from immunoSEQ multiplex PCR; TCRdb stores just in-frame clones and leaves some out. The sample gives about 49,000 clones, around 84% of which show up once; under 2% is in the top ten. Material: CD4+ or CD8+ T cells sorted from blood, obtained in a trial of the OX40 agonist ivuxolimab. The receptors originated from an adult with an advanced solid tumor such as melanoma, head and neck, liver or kidney cancer.

This clone was recorded only once. The chain is built from TRBV6-5 and TRBJ2-5; D remains unclear. This CDR3 has 12 residues. Per germline, CDR1 MNHEY and CDR2 SVGAGI. Trimming stripped 4 bases from V and 5 bases from J, with 8 bases between. The CDR3 loop reads CASSSPGETQYF. CDR3 sequence (DNA): TGTGCCAGCAGTTCCCCTGGGGAGACCCAGTACTTC.

The genes are TRBV15 and TRBJ1-1; D is perhaps TRBD1 (6 bases). The germline V and J ends were trimmed by 5 bases and 9 bases, with 13 bases remaining between them. Germline CDR1 and CDR2: LNHNV and YYDKDF (reference sequence). The CDR3 totals 12 residues. CDR3 nucleotides: TGTGCCACCAGCGGGGGCAGTCCTAAAGCTTTCTTT. Translated: CATSGGSPKAFF. Variable domain in full (rest from reference TRBV15 and TRBJ1-1): DAMVIQNPRYQVTQFGKPVTLSCSQTLNHNVMYWYQQKSSQAPKLLFHYYDKDFNNEADTPDNFQSRRPNTSFCFLDIRSPGLGDTAMYLCATSGGSPKAFFGQGTRLTVV.

The J gene is TRBJ2-7, the V gene TRBV7-6; D call uncertain. CDR3 length equals 12 residues. The germline gives CDR1 SGHVS, CDR2 FNYEAQ. Between the trimmed V and J ends, which lost 5 bases and 5 bases, there was a span of 10 bases. As DNA, the CDR3 is TGTGCCAGCAGCCTGTACAGTAACGAGCAGTACTTC. This encodes CASSLYSNEQYF. Full variable domain (remainder filled in from reference TRBV7-6 and TRBJ2-7): GAGVSQSPRYKVTKRGQDVALRCDPISGHVSLYWYRQALGQGPEFLTYFNYEAQQDKSGLPNDRFSAERPEGSISTLTIQRTEQRDSAMYRCASSLYSNEQYFGPGTRLTVT.

This clone was counted once. The chain recombines TRBV18 with TRBJ1-3; D might be TRBD1 (5 bases). Germline values: CDR1 KGHSH, CDR2 LQKENI. The CDR3 sequence is 16 residues long. Trimming pared 2 bases from V and 1 base from J, leaving 12 bases between. CDR3 nucleotides: TGTGCCAGCTCACCAGAGTCAGGGATTTCTGGAAACACCATATATTTT. It codes for CASSPESGISGNTIYF.

This sequence joins TRBV9 and TRBJ1-2, with D hard to call. The germline V gene encodes CDR1 SGDLS and CDR2 YYNGEE. The CDR3 runs 13 residues. V lost 0 bases and J lost 2, with 5 bases in between. This CDR3 is CASSVDGNYGYTF. The CDR3 DNA reads TGTGCCAGCAGCGTAGATGGGAACTATGGCTACACCTTC.

V and J are TRBV7-8 and TRBJ2-5; TRBD1 aligns across 10 bases. CDR1 is SGHVS and CDR2 is FQNEAQ in the germline V gene. V trimming: 6 bases; J trimming: 5 bases; junction bases outside the gene matches: 6. The CDR3 consists of 14 residues. In DNA form, the CDR3 reads TGTGCCAGCAGTTCCGACAGGGGGCTTGAGACCCAGTACTTC. As protein: CASSSDRGLETQYF.

This sequence joins TRBV4-2 and TRBJ2-7; the D gene could be TRBD1 or TRBD2 (6 bases each). The CDR3 is 14 amino acids. Trimming pared 1 base from V and 3 bases from J, leaving 10 bases between. Germline CDR1 and CDR2: LGHNA and YNFKEQ. The CDR3 nucleotides are TGTGCCAGCAGCCAAGCGGGGGCCAACTACGAGCAGTACTTC. Its translation is CASSQAGANYEQYF.

The chain joins TRBV9 to TRBJ2-7; 7 positions match TRBD2. Germline V gene lookup returns CDR1 SGDLS and CDR2 YYNGEE. The CDR3 length is 14 residues. Unmatched junction bases numbered 12, after V lost 3 bases and J lost 9 bases. Here the CDR3 DNA reads TGTGCCAGCAGCGGTGGGGGTCCCCGGGAGGTGCAGTACTTC. Protein product: CASSGGGPREVQYF.

V gene TRBV9 combines with J gene TRBJ2-3; possibly TRBD1 for D (6 bases). Germline V gene data show CDR1 as SGDLS and CDR2 as YYNGEE. This CDR3 comprises 15 residues. V lost 4 bases, J lost 6 bases, and 18 bases lay in between. The CDR3 protein is CASSPLGQSADTQYF. CDR3 DNA sequence: TGTGCCAGCAGCCCCTTAGGACAGTCTGCTGATACGCAGTATTTT.

The sample holds one count of this clone. The V and J genes are TRBV5-1 and TRBJ2-5, with D perhaps being TRBD1 or TRBD2 (6 bases each). CDR3 length equals 15 residues. In germline, CDR1 is SGHRS, CDR2 YFSETQ. The germline V and J ends were trimmed by 5 bases and 5 bases, with 19 bases remaining between them. CDR3 DNA sequence: TGCGCCAGCAGGCTCGGGACAACCCGGGGGGAGACCCAGTACTTC. Encoded protein: CASRLGTTRGETQYF.

V and J are TRBV2 and TRBJ1-3, with D possibly being TRBD1 (5 bases). Germline V lookup: CDR1 SNHLY, CDR2 FYNNEI. With 8 bases removed from V and 2 bases from J, the gap between germline ends came to 22 bases. The CDR3 runs to 17 residues. The CDR3 reads CASSELPTGVTGNTIYF. The DNA of the CDR3 is TGTGCCAGCTCCGAACTTCCAACGGGGGTGACTGGAAACACCATATATTTT.

The chain links TRBV18 to TRBJ2-2, with 11 bases that match TRBD2. The germline gives CDR1 KGHSH, CDR2 LQKENI. This CDR3 contains 20 residues. Unmatched junction bases numbered 14, after V lost 5 bases and J lost 0 bases. CDR3 nucleotide sequence: TGTGCCAGCTCAACCGGACTAGCGGGTTCCTCCCCCCCGAACACCGGGGAGCTGTTTTTT. As protein: CASSTGLAGSSPPNTGELFF.

The rearrangement links TRBV5-1 to TRBJ1-1; TRBD1 might be the D (5 bases). The CDR3 is made up of 17 amino acids. V was trimmed by 0 bases and J by 3 bases, leaving 18 bases between them. In germline, CDR1 is SGHRS, CDR2 YFSETQ. The CDR3 region is CASSLGGLRGFHTEAFF. CDR3 DNA sequence: TGCGCCAGCAGCTTGGGCGGATTACGGGGCTTTCACACTGAAGCTTTCTTT.

The V call is TRBV10-3, the J call TRBJ2-1; D not resolved. The germline V gene encodes CDR1 ENHRY and CDR2 SYGVKD. The CDR3 extends over 13 amino acids. V lost 0 bases and J lost 3, with 3 bases in between. CDR3 DNA sequence: TGTGCCATCAGTGAGTCCCTCTACAATGAGCAGTTCTTC. This codes for CAISESLYNEQFF.

DNA for the CDR3: TGTGCCAGCAGCCGCCCGGGACAGGGGGCGTTTGAAGCTTTCTTT. It specifies CASSRPGQGAFEAFF. The J gene is TRBJ1-1, the V gene TRBV5-4, with TRBD1 identical over 12 bases. Germline CDR1 reads SGHNT; CDR2 reads YYREEE (reference sequence). The CDR3 is made up of 15 amino acids. Trimming took 4 bases from V and 7 from J; bases not matched to a gene: 8.

The chain couples TRBV7-2 to TRBJ2-5; tentatively, D is TRBD2 (6 bases). Trimming pared 3 bases from V and 5 bases from J, leaving 19 bases between. Per the germline V gene, CDR1 is SGHTA and CDR2 is FQGNSA. The CDR3 has 16 amino acids. The CDR3 protein is CASSFNWGGRVETQYF. CDR3 DNA: TGTGCCAGCAGCTTCAATTGGGGAGGTCGGGTGGAGACCCAGTACTTC.

This clone was counted a single time. The chain combines TRBV28 with TRBJ2-3; 7 bases line up with TRBD1. J was trimmed by 3 bases and V by 5 bases; bases with no gene match: 5. Germline V gene sequence: CDR1 MDHEN, CDR2 SYDVKM. The CDR3 runs 14 residues. DNA for the CDR3: TGTGCCAGCAGTCCAGGGACAGTTACAGATACGCAGTATTTT. Its translation is CASSPGTVTDTQYF.

The chain has TRBV6-4 and TRBJ2-3, with 8 bases lining up with TRBD2. CDR3 length: 13 residues. The V and J ends lost 4 bases and 6 bases, in that order; junction bases with no gene match: 3. From germline, CDR1 is MRHNA and CDR2 SNTAGT. The CDR3 loop reads CASSARGGDTQYF. The CDR3 nucleotides are TGTGCCAGCAGTGCGCGCGGGGGGGATACGCAGTATTTT.

This chain links TRBV7-9 with TRBJ1-5, with TRBD1 matching 7 bases. The germline CDR1 and CDR2 sequences are SEHNR and FQNEAQ (reference sequence). The CDR3 loop spans 17 amino acids. After removal of 9 bases from V and 0 bases from J, the junction contained 14 bases not matched to a gene. As DNA, the CDR3 is TGTGCCAGTCCTATTGGGGCCAGGGGGTATAGCAATCAGCCCCAGCATTTT. Its translation is CASPIGARGYSNQPQHF.

This clone was detected only a few times. The CDR3 nucleotides are TGTGCCAGCAGCTGGGGGGACAGGGCGAACATGGGCTACACCTTC. Translating it yields CASSWGDRANMGYTF. The chain employs TRBV7-2 and TRBJ1-2, with TRBD1 matching 9 bases. Germline trimming cut 4 bases from V and 8 bases from J; bases unmatched to any gene: 11. This CDR3 has 15 residues. Germline CDR1 and CDR2: SGHTA and FQGNSA.

The V gene is TRBV7-8, the J gene TRBJ2-1, with a weak D call TRBD2 (5 bases). From germline, CDR1 is SGHVS and CDR2 FQNEAQ. V was trimmed by 0 bases and J by 1 base, leaving 10 bases between them. CDR3 length: 16 residues. Written as DNA, the CDR3 is TGTGCCAGCAGCTTAGCGTTTGGCGGGTCCTACAATGAGCAGTTCTTC. Translation: CASSLAFGGSYNEQFF.

The chain combines TRBV28 with TRBJ1-2; 9 positions match TRBD1. CDR3 size: 13 residues. V lost 4 bases to trimming and J lost 9 bases; unmatched junction nucleotides: 6. Per the germline V gene, CDR1 is MDHEN and CDR2 is SYDVKM. CDR3 sequence (DNA): TGTGCCAGCAGTTGGACAGGGGCGCTTAGCTACACCTTC. Translation: CASSWTGALSYTF.

The gene calls are TRBV9 and TRBJ2-2, with 8 bases fitting TRBD2. The CDR3 has 15 residues. Germline V lookup: CDR1 SGDLS, CDR2 YYNGEE. Trimming cost V 1 base and J 7 bases; bases outside gene matches: 6. DNA of the CDR3: TGTGCCAGCAGCGTAAGCGGGAGCAATATCGGGGAGCTGTTTTTT. This encodes CASSVSGSNIGELFF.

This rearrangement joins TRBV4-1 to TRBJ2-1, with D possibly called TRBD1 or TRBD2 (7 bases each). The CDR3 runs 18 residues. Trimming stripped 1 base from V and 6 bases from J, with 22 bases between. Germline V lookup: CDR1 MGHRA, CDR2 YSYEKL. CDR3 DNA: TGCGCCAGCAGCCAAGGGAGGTGGGAGGGAAGGGGGCTCAATGAGCAGTTCTTC. Encoded protein: CASSQGRWEGRGLNEQFF.

A few counts support this clone. The V and J genes are TRBV28 and TRBJ1-2, with D possibly matching TRBD1 (6 bases). The CDR3 runs to 15 residues. With 5 bases removed from V and 4 bases from J, the gap between germline ends came to 17 bases. The germline gives CDR1 MDHEN, CDR2 SYDVKM. CDR3 coding DNA: TGTGCCAGCAGTATGGGGGGCAGTCCAAGCTATGGCTACACCTTC. Its protein is CASSMGGSPSYGYTF.

This chain connects TRBV7-9 to TRBJ2-7; no definite D call. This CDR3 is 15 amino acids long. Germline CDR1 reads SEHNR; CDR2 reads FQNEAQ (reference sequence). V shed 5 bases and J shed 4 bases, with 18 bases lying between them. The CDR3 nucleotides read TGTGCCAGCAGCCTAGGACGGTTCGAGACGTACGAGCAGTACTTC. This codes for CASSLGRFETYEQYF.

This clone showed up just once. This chain links TRBV9 with TRBJ2-7; either TRBD1 or TRBD2 may supply D (5 bases each). This CDR3 has 14 residues. V was pared by 0 bases and J by 2 bases, with 9 bases between. Germline assignment: CDR1 SGDLS and CDR2 YYNGEE. This CDR3 reads CASSVGGSPYEQYF. CDR3 bases: TGTGCCAGCAGCGTAGGGGGGAGTCCCTACGAGCAGTACTTC.

This chain links TRBV15 with TRBJ2-7; 7 bases are shared with TRBD2. V lost 0 bases and J lost 7; bases outside the gene matches: 6. CDR3 size: 14 residues. Germline V gives CDR1 LNHNV, CDR2 YYDKDF (reference sequence). Here the CDR3 reads CATSREGGSLEQYF. CDR3 DNA sequence: TGTGCCACCAGCAGAGAGGGCGGGAGTTTGGAGCAGTACTTC.

The chain couples TRBV5-4 to TRBJ2-5; the match to TRBD2 covers 8 bases. The ends lost 4 bases at V and 5 bases at J; junction bases unmatched: 13. CDR1 and CDR2 (germline): SGHNT, YYREEE (reference sequence). The CDR3 consists of 16 residues. The CDR3 bases are TGTGCCAGCAGCCTGCCAGGACGAGCGGGAGCTGAGACCCAGTACTTC. It specifies CASSLPGRAGAETQYF.

V is TRBV5-6 and J is TRBJ2-7; D ambiguous. V lost 4 bases and J 5 bases, leaving 7 bases between the germline ends. Germline V gives CDR1 SGHDT, CDR2 YYEEEE. There are 11 residues in the CDR3. Here the CDR3 DNA reads TGTGCCAGCAGCCTGTTTAACGAGCAGTACTTC. This translates into CASSLFNEQYF.